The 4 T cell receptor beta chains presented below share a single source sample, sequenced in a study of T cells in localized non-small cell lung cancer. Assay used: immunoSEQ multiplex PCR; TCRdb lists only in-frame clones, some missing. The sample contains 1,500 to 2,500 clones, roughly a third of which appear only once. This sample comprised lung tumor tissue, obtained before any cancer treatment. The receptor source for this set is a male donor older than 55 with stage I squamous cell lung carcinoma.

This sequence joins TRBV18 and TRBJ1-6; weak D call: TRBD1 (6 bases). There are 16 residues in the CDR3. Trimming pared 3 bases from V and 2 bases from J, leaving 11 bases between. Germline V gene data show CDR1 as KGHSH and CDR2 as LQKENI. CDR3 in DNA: TGTGCCAGCTCACCGCAGGGGCTTCCCTATAATTCACCCCTCCACTTT. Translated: CASSPQGLPYNSPLHF.

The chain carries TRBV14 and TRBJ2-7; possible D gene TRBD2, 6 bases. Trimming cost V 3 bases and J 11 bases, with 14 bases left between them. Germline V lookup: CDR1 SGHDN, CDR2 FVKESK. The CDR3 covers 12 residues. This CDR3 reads CASSQGPPGEYF. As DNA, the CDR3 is TGTGCCAGCAGCCAGGGACCGCCGGGGGAGTACTTC. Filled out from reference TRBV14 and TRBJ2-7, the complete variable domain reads EAGVTQFPSHSVIEKGQTVTLRCDPISGHDNLYWYRRVMGKEIKFLLHFVKESKQDESGMPNNRFLAERTGGTYSTLKVQPAELEDSGVYFCASSQGPPGEYFGPGTRLTVT.

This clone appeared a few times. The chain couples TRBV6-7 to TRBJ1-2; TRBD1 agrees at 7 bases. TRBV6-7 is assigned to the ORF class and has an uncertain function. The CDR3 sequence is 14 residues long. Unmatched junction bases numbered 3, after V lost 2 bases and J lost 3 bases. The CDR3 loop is CASSYRGQDYGYTF. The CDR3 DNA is TGTGCCAGCAGTTACAGGGGGCAAGACTATGGCTACACCTTC.

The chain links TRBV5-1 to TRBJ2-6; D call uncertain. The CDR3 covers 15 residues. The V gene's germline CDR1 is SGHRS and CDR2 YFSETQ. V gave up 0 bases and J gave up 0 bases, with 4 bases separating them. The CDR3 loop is CASSLGSSGANVLTF. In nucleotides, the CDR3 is TGCGCCAGCAGCTTGGGGAGCTCTGGGGCCAACGTCCTGACTTTC.